Listed below are T cell receptor beta chains from one sample, sequenced in a study of T cells in Graves' hyperthyroidism and ophthalmopathy. Each CDR3 protein is one row after TCRdb ran MiXCR on the multiplex PCR reads. Among about 380,000 distinct CDR3 sequences listed, about 13% were seen once. The sequencing sample was made of blood. The receptor source for this set is a man younger than 45 with Graves' hyperthyroidism that later progressed to Graves' ophthalmopathy. Both conserved end residues are part of each CDR3. The D gene is left open where the match is weak. The size field is filled for only some rows; it gives once, few, many or a size class.

v_call	clone_size	j_call	d_call	cdr3_nt	cdr3_aa
TRBV11-1	few	TRBJ2-7	.	TGTGCCAGCAGCTTAGTACCGGGGACCTACGAGCAGTACTTC	CASSLVPGTYEQYF
TRBV12-3/TRBV12-4	many	TRBJ1-5	.	TGTGCCAGCAGTTTATCCGGGTCCTATCAGCCCCAGCATTTT	CASSLSGSYQPQHF
TRBV20-1	many	TRBJ2-1	TRBD1	TGCAGTGCTAGAGAAGCGGACAGGGGGCTAAATGAGCAGTTCTTC	CSAREADRGLNEQFF
TRBV24-1	.	TRBJ2-1	.	TGTGCCACCAGTAACCGGGCAGCAAAAGACTACAATGAGCAGTTCTTC	CATSNRAAKDYNEQFF
TRBV10-3	.	TRBJ1-6	.	TGTGCCATCAGTGACAGAGATTCACCCCTCCACTTT	CAISDRDSPLHF
TRBV2	many	TRBJ1-1	.	TGTGCCAGCAGGGGGGTAGTGTGGGACATGAACACTGAAGCTTTCTTT	CASRGVVWDMNTEAFF
TRBV5-1	.	TRBJ2-7	.	TGCGCCAGCAGCTTGGGACAGGTCAGCTCCTACGAGCAGTACTTC	CASSLGQVSSYEQYF
TRBV12-3/TRBV12-4	many	TRBJ2-2	.	TGTGCCAGCAGTTCCAGGGGGGTTGGCACCGGGGAGCTGTTTTTT	CASSSRGVGTGELFF
TRBV27	.	TRBJ2-7	TRBD2	TGTGCCACCCAGGGACTAGCGGGGAGGTACGAGCAGTACTTC	CATQGLAGRYEQYF
TRBV7-9	many	TRBJ2-5	TRBD2	TGTGCCAGCAGCTTAGGATGGCGGGGGGGCCGAGAGACCCAGTACTTC	CASSLGWRGGRETQYF
TRBV10-3	.	TRBJ2-5	TRBD1	TGTGCCACCGGGACAGATCAAGAGACCCAGTACTTC	CATGTDQETQYF
TRBV29-1	few	TRBJ2-1	.	TGCAGCGTTTCGTCTAGCGAGTACAATGAGCAGTTCTTC	CSVSSSEYNEQFF
TRBV28	.	TRBJ1-6	.	TGTGCCAGCAGTTTAGACGGGCCGGGGGATTCACCCCTCCACTTT	CASSLDGPGDSPLHF
TRBV10-1	few	TRBJ1-1	.	TGCGCCAGCAGTAGTGTCATGAACACTGAAGCTTTCTTT	CASSSVMNTEAFF
TRBV5-1	few	TRBJ2-4	.	TGCGCCAGCAGCTTGGTTCGGGGGACCAAAAACATTCAGTACTTC	CASSLVRGTKNIQYF
TRBV28	few	TRBJ1-1	.	TGTGCCAGCACTCTATGGAGGGGGGGGACCACTGAAGCTTTCTTT	CASTLWRGGTTEAFF
TRBV5-1	many	TRBJ2-3	.	TGCGCCAGCAGCTTGGATGCCCGCCACACAGATACGCAGTATTTT	CASSLDARHTDTQYF
TRBV7-7	.	TRBJ1-1	.	TGTGCTAGCAGCGCTCAGGGAGACACTGAAGCTTTCTTT	CASSAQGDTEAFF
TRBV18	many	TRBJ2-7	.	TGTGCCAGCTCGAACGGACGCCGCCCATCCTACGAGCAGTACTTC	CASSNGRRPSYEQYF
TRBV30	many	TRBJ1-3	.	TGTGCCTGGAGTCCAGGAAACACCATATATTTT	CAWSPGNTIYF
TRBV15	many	TRBJ2-7	.	TGTGCCACCAGCAGAGATTACGAAGAGCAGTACTTC	CATSRDYEEQYF
TRBV4-1	.	TRBJ1-2	TRBD1	TGCGCCAGCAGAGCAGGGGGCGGCGACTATGGCTACACCTTC	CASRAGGGDYGYTF